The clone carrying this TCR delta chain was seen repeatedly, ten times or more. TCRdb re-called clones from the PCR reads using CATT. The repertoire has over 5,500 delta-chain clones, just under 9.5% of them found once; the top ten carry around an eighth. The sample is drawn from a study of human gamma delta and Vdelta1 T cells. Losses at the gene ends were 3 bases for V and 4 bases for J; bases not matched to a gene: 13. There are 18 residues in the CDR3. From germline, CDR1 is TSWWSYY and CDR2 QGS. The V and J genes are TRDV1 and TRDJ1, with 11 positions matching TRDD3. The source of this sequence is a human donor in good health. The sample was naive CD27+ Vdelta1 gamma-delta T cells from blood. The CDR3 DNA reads TGTGCTCTTGGGGACCGGAGGGCTGGGGGATACATCTTCGATAAACTCATCTTT. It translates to CALGDRRAGGYIFDKLIF.